One sample yielded the 30 T cell receptor beta chains listed below, sequenced in a study of blood T cell repertoires in COVID-19. Clones were sequenced by immunoSEQ multiplex PCR, and TCRdb holds only the in-frame ones, with some missing. The sample lists about 140,000 clones; under 85% were seen once. Sequenced sample: peripheral blood. The receptors originated from a human donor in a cohort sampled during active COVID-19.

The rearrangement uses TRBV29-1 and TRBJ1-5; D gene unclear. With 4 bases removed from V and 5 bases from J, the gap between germline ends came to 9 bases. This CDR3 is built from 12 residues. The V gene's germline CDR1 is SQVTM and CDR2 ANQGSEA. Here the CDR3 DNA reads TGCAGCGTTGGAGGGAACGATCAGCCCCAGCATTTT. Translation: CSVGGNDQPQHF. The full variable domain, rest sourced from reference TRBV29-1 and TRBJ1-5, is SAVISQKPSRDICQRGTSLTIQCQVDSQVTMMFWYRQQPGQSLTLIATANQGSEATYESGFVIDKFPISRPNLTFSTLTVSNMSPEDSSIYLCSVGGNDQPQHFGDGTRLSIL.

The chain is built from TRBV5-4 and TRBJ2-7; 13 positions agree with TRBD2. Germline V gene lookup returns CDR1 SGHNT and CDR2 YYREEE (reference sequence). This CDR3 comprises 14 residues. With V trimmed by 1 base and J by 12 bases, 7 bases remained unmatched. The CDR3 loop reads CASSLRTSGGPLYF. The CDR3, as DNA: TGTGCCAGCAGCTTGAGGACTAGCGGGGGACCACTGTACTTC.

V usage is TRBV27 and J usage is TRBJ2-5; 8 bases map to TRBD1. V lost 5 bases to trimming and J lost 5 bases; unmatched junction nucleotides: 13. Germline CDR1 and CDR2: MNHEY and SMNVEV (reference sequence). The length of the CDR3 is 16 residues. CDR3 in amino acids: CASSKDRDHVRETQYF. CDR3 sequence (DNA): TGTGCCAGCAGTAAGGACAGGGACCACGTTAGGGAGACCCAGTACTTC.

The chain employs TRBV3-1 (or the pseudogene TRBV3-2) and TRBJ2-7; no definite D call. This CDR3 region has 16 residues. Trimming cost V 3 bases and J 2 bases, with 17 bases left between them. CDR1 is LGHDT, CDR2 YNNKEL, per germline (reference sequence). The CDR3 is CASSQGRAGLAYEQYF. As DNA, the CDR3 is TGTGCCAGCAGCCAGGGCCGTGCCGGCCTGGCCTACGAGCAGTACTTC.

The CDR3 coding sequence is TGTGCCAGCAGCTCAGGACTAGCGGGGGCCGGCTCCTACGAGCAGTACTTC. This codes for CASSSGLAGAGSYEQYF. The chain links TRBV7-2 to TRBJ2-7; 13 nucleotides agree with TRBD2. The V and J ends lost 4 bases and 0 bases, in that order; junction bases with no gene match: 6. CDR3 length: 17 residues. Germline CDR1 reads SGHTA; CDR2 reads FQGNSA.

The J gene is TRBJ1-3, the V gene TRBV7-9, with D hard to call. V dropped 7 bases and J dropped 0 bases, with 13 bases sitting between them. There are 15 residues in the CDR3. Germline CDR1 reads SEHNR; CDR2 reads FQNEAQ (reference sequence). The CDR3 DNA reads TGTGCCAGCAACAAAGACGGGATCTCTGGAAACACCATATATTTT. It is translated as CASNKDGISGNTIYF.

This clone has more than one count but fewer than ten. This sequence joins TRBV5-1 and TRBJ1-3; D may be TRBD1 (6 bases). The germline gives CDR1 SGHRS, CDR2 YFSETQ. The V end lost 3 bases, the J end lost 4 bases, and 11 bases lay between the germline ends. This CDR3 has 14 amino acids. The CDR3: CASSSTGQGNTIYF. Written as DNA, the CDR3 is TGCGCCAGCAGCTCAACGGGACAAGGAAACACCATATATTTT.

The chain links TRBV24-1 to TRBJ2-7; no reliable D call. The CDR3 length is 11 residues. Deletions cut 4 bases from V and 3 bases from J, with 3 bases between. CDR1 and CDR2 (germline): KGHDR, SFDVKD. The CDR3 loop is CATSDGYEQYF. CDR3 in DNA: TGTGCCACCAGTGACGGCTACGAGCAGTACTTC.

CDR3 in amino acids: CASSLGGSNEQYF. CDR3 bases: TGTGCCAGCAGCTTAGGAGGGTCCAACGAGCAGTACTTC. This chain connects TRBV7-8 to TRBJ2-7, with D perhaps TRBD2 (5 bases). V lost 1 base to trimming and J lost 5 bases, with 9 bases between them. Per germline, CDR1 SGHVS and CDR2 FQNEAQ. CDR3 size: 13 residues.

There are a few counts of this clone. The chain joins TRBV30 to TRBJ1-6; 9 positions agree with TRBD1. Unmatched junction bases numbered 6, after V lost 6 bases and J lost 6 bases. This CDR3 spans 14 amino acids. Germline assignment: CDR1 GTSNPN and CDR2 SVGIG (reference sequence). In DNA, the CDR3 is TGTGCCTGTAATCCGGGACAGGGTAATTCACCCCTCCACTTT. Amino acids: CACNPGQGNSPLHF. The variable domain in full, with the rest retrieved from reference TRBV30 and TRBJ1-6, is SQTIHQWPATLVQPVGSPLSLECTVEGTSNPNLYWYRQAAGRGLQLLFYSVGIGQISSEVPQNLSASRPQDRQFILSSKKLLLSDSGFYLCACNPGQGNSPLHFGNGTRLTVT.

The chain employs TRBV5-4 and TRBJ1-4; 11 bases agree with TRBD1. This CDR3 is 14 amino acids long. After removal of 3 bases from V and 10 bases from J, the junction contained 5 bases not matched to a gene. Germline CDR1 and CDR2: SGHNT and YYREEE (reference sequence). CDR3 nucleotide sequence: TGTGCCAGCAGCTCGGGACAGGGGGAAGGAAAACTGTTTTTT. It specifies CASSSGQGEGKLFF.

V usage is TRBV6-6 and J usage is TRBJ2-4, with D maybe TRBD2 (6 bases). CDR1 is MNHNY, CDR2 SVGAGI, per germline (reference sequence). Trimming left V 8 bases short and J 6 bases short, with 11 bases between. The CDR3 length is 12 residues. The CDR3 region is CASGPEGNIQYF. The DNA for the CDR3 is TGTGCCAGCGGACCGGAGGGAAACATTCAGTACTTC.

The J gene is TRBJ2-7, the V gene TRBV7-3; no firm D call. Germline loops: CDR1 SGHTA, CDR2 FQGTGA. Trimming removed 0 bases at V and 1 base at J, with 10 bases between. This CDR3 is 15 amino acids long. This CDR3 is CASSLTGVESYEQYF. CDR3 DNA: TGTGCCAGCAGCTTAACGGGCGTAGAATCCTACGAGCAGTACTTC.

This clone was picked up one time. The genes are TRBV5-4 and TRBJ2-2; 10 bases match TRBD1. V lost 4 bases and J lost 4; bases outside the gene matches: 7. CDR1 is SGHNT, CDR2 YYREEE, per germline (reference sequence). The CDR3 has 16 amino acids. The CDR3 DNA is TGTGCCAGCAGCCACAGGACAGGGGGGCCCACCGGGGAGCTGTTTTTT. Amino acid sequence: CASSHRTGGPTGELFF.

The V call is TRBV5-4, the J call TRBJ2-1, with 11 bases matching TRBD2. There are 16 residues in the CDR3. With V trimmed by 1 base and J by 4 bases, 4 bases remained unmatched. Germline V gives CDR1 SGHNT, CDR2 YYREEE (reference sequence). The chain's CDR3 is CASSLMSSGGYNEQFF. Written as DNA, the CDR3 is TGTGCCAGCAGCTTGATGTCTAGCGGGGGGTACAATGAGCAGTTCTTC.

This chain joins TRBV19 and TRBJ1-5, with 7 bases matching TRBD1. The CDR3 spans 15 residues. V lost 6 bases to trimming and J lost 4 bases; unmatched junction nucleotides: 9. The germline gives CDR1 LNHDA, CDR2 SQIVND (reference sequence). The CDR3 nucleotides are TGTGCCAGTAGGTTATGGGACAGAGAAAATCAGCCCCAGCATTTT. The encoded protein is CASRLWDRENQPQHF.

The chain combines TRBV28 with TRBJ1-2; D might be TRBD1 (5 bases). CDR3 size: 13 residues. Trimming removed 4 bases at V and 6 bases at J, with 12 bases between. The germline CDR1 and CDR2 sequences are MDHEN and SYDVKM. CDR3 sequence: CASSSTGQDGYTF. CDR3 nucleotides: TGTGCCAGCAGTTCCACAGGTCAGGATGGCTACACCTTC.

This rearrangement joins TRBV5-4 to TRBJ2-2; D gene ambiguous. The ends were cut back, 0 bases at V and 4 bases at J, with 10 bases in the middle. The CDR3 is 15 residues long. Germline CDR1 SGHNT, CDR2 YYREEE (reference sequence). The CDR3 nucleotides read TGTGCCAGCAGCTTGGGTCTTGGCGGCACCGGGGAGCTGTTTTTT. Encoded protein: CASSLGLGGTGELFF.

The rearrangement links TRBV6-2 or TRBV6-3 to TRBJ2-2; 7 nucleotides match TRBD1. V was clipped by 4 bases and J by 3 bases; unmatched bases: 5. This CDR3 has 15 residues. CDR1 and CDR2 (germline): MNHEY, SVGEGT. CDR3 DNA: TGTGCCAGCAGTTCCGGGACAGCTTACACCGGGGAGCTGTTTTTT. Protein: CASSSGTAYTGELFF.

The chain recombines TRBV4-1 with TRBJ1-4; no reliable D call. The CDR3 sequence is 15 residues long. Per germline, CDR1 MGHRA and CDR2 YSYEKL. Deletions cut 4 bases from V and 7 bases from J, with 16 bases between. CDR3 loop: CASSPMPGKGEKLFF. The DNA of the CDR3 is TGCGCCAGCAGCCCCATGCCGGGGAAGGGTGAAAAACTGTTTTTT.

This clone was detected only once. The chain joins TRBV2 to TRBJ1-4; a possible D gene is TRBD1 (6 bases). The CDR3 length is 13 residues. Trimming removed 8 bases at V and 10 bases at J, with 17 bases between. Germline V gene data show CDR1 as SNHLY and CDR2 as FYNNEI. The CDR3 region has the DNA TGTGCCAGCGGGGACAACATTGTTGGAAAACTGTTTTTT. This codes for CASGDNIVGKLFF.

This chain uses TRBV7-2 with TRBJ2-1, with D possibly being TRBD2 (5 bases). The V gene's germline CDR1 is SGHTA and CDR2 FQGNSA. CDR3 length: 14 residues. V dropped 2 bases and J dropped 6 bases, with 11 bases sitting between them. The chain's CDR3 is CASSLSSAGNEQFF. CDR3 bases: TGTGCCAGCAGCTTATCATCGGCGGGCAATGAGCAGTTCTTC.

The CDR3 bases are TGTGCCTGGAGTTTCAGGGCGAACACTGAAGCTTTCTTT. Its protein product is CAWSFRANTEAFF. The chain combines TRBV30 with TRBJ1-1, with D possibly matching TRBD1 (5 bases). CDR3 size: 13 residues. Trimming took off 2 bases at V and 1 base at J, with 8 bases between the two ends. CDR1 is GTSNPN, CDR2 SVGIG, per germline (reference sequence).

In DNA, the CDR3 is TGTGCCAGCAGTGACTCGGGGGGTAAAGCTTTCTTT. Its protein is CASSDSGGKAFF. This chain uses TRBV11-2 with TRBJ1-1; the D gene is possibly TRBD1 (5 bases). The V gene lost 6 bases and the J gene lost 9 bases, with 14 bases spanning the gap. The germline V gene encodes CDR1 SGHAT and CDR2 FQNNGV. CDR3 size: 12 residues. Filled out from reference TRBV11-2 and TRBJ1-1, the complete variable domain reads EAGVAQSPRYKIIEKRQSVAFWCNPISGHATLYWYQQILGQGPKLLIQFQNNGVVDDSQLPKDRFSAERLKGVDSTLKIQPAKLEDSAVYLCASSDSGGKAFFGQGTRLTVV.

The chain carries TRBV6-2 or TRBV6-3 and TRBJ1-1; 11 nucleotides agree with TRBD1. Germline V gene data show CDR1 as MNHEY and CDR2 as SVGEGT. Unmatched junction bases numbered 11, after V lost 0 bases and J lost 2 bases. The CDR3 is made up of 19 amino acids. The CDR3, as DNA: TGTGCCAGCAGTTACTCCGGACAGGGGGCAGGACTTTATAACACTGAAGCTTTCTTT. This codes for CASSYSGQGAGLYNTEAFF.

This rearrangement joins TRBV19 to TRBJ2-7; D is uncertain. Germline lookup yields CDR1 LNHDA and CDR2 SQIVND (reference sequence). CDR3 length: 12 amino acids. The V end was cut by 5 bases, the J end by 6 bases, with 11 bases between. This CDR3 is CASSPPRGEQYF. For the CDR3, the DNA is TGTGCCAGTAGTCCCCCCCGCGGCGAGCAGTACTTC.

This clone was observed once. The chain joins TRBV11-1 to TRBJ2-3; 10 nucleotides match TRBD1. The CDR3 is 16 amino acids. From germline, CDR1 is SGHAT and CDR2 FQDESV (reference sequence). Trimming took 4 bases from V and 4 from J; bases not matched to a gene: 8. This CDR3 is CASSSRDRGYSDTQYF. In DNA form, the CDR3 reads TGTGCCAGCAGCTCTCGGGACAGGGGTTATTCAGATACGCAGTATTTT.

About this clone: Within the sample, other DNA sequences also encode this same CDR3. The chain is built from TRBV3-1 (or the pseudogene TRBV3-2) and TRBJ1-6; D ambiguous. Trimming took 1 base from V and 9 from J, leaving 7 bases between them. Germline loops: CDR1 LGHDT, CDR2 YNNKEL (reference sequence). The CDR3 runs 13 residues. Here the CDR3 DNA reads TGTGCCAGCAGCCAAGGAGGAGGTTCACCCCTCCACTTT. As protein: CASSQGGGSPLHF.

V usage is TRBV15 and J usage is TRBJ1-3, with 7 bases that match TRBD1. J gave up 3 bases and V 0 bases, and 5 bases lay outside the gene matches. The CDR3 runs to 16 residues. The germline gives CDR1 LNHNV, CDR2 YYDKDF (reference sequence). CDR3 region: CATSRDRQGVGNTIYF. CDR3 bases: TGTGCCACCAGCAGAGATAGGCAGGGGGTTGGAAACACCATATATTTT.

J is TRBJ2-3 and V is TRBV30, with 7 bases that match TRBD1. The V segment lost 0 bases and the J segment 7 bases; nucleotides outside the gene matches: 4. In germline, CDR1 is GTSNPN, CDR2 SVGIG (reference sequence). The CDR3 has 13 amino acids. The CDR3 nucleotides are TGTGCCTGGAGTGTCGATAGGGGGCATACGCAGTATTTT. It encodes CAWSVDRGHTQYF.